The rows below give T cell receptor beta chains drawn from one sample of a study of blood T cell repertoires in COVID-19. Using immunoSEQ multiplex PCR, the repertoire was profiled, and TCRdb retains in-frame clones only, with some absent. This sample has roughly 180,000 clones; about three quarters occur once, and the top ten carry approximately 12%. Input material: peripheral blood. These receptor sequences come from an elderly woman with COVID-19, enrolled during active disease. Both conserved end residues are part of each CDR3. Fields, in order: J gene, clone size, V gene, D gene, CDR3 DNA, CDR3 protein. A D gene is named only where the DNA matches it firmly. Clone size appears in some rows only: once, few, many, or a class for an expanded clone.

j_gene: TRBJ2-3; abundance: .; v_gene: TRBV6-2/TRBV6-3; d_gene: TRBD1; CDR3nt: TGTGCCAGCACCCCCAGGACAGGCAATACGCAGTATTTT; CDR3aa: CASTPRTGNTQYF
j_gene: TRBJ2-1; abundance: .; v_gene: TRBV11-2; d_gene: .; CDR3nt: TGTGCCAGCAGCTTCACCACCGGAGTGTACAATGAGCAGTTCTTC; CDR3aa: CASSFTTGVYNEQFF
j_gene: TRBJ2-3; abundance: .; v_gene: TRBV2; d_gene: TRBD1; CDR3nt: TGTGCCAGCAGTGAACGGCAGGGGGACACAGATACGCAGTATTTT; CDR3aa: CASSERQGDTDTQYF
j_gene: TRBJ1-1; abundance: few; v_gene: TRBV19; d_gene: .; CDR3nt: TGTGCCAGTAGTATGGGGGGGAGCACTGAAGCTTTCTTT; CDR3aa: CASSMGGSTEAFF
j_gene: TRBJ2-1; abundance: .; v_gene: TRBV28; d_gene: TRBD1; CDR3nt: TGTGCCAGCAGTTTAGGTTGGGGGGACAGGGTAAAGGATGAGCAGTTCTTC; CDR3aa: CASSLGWGDRVKDEQFF
j_gene: TRBJ1-6; abundance: .; v_gene: TRBV19; d_gene: TRBD1; CDR3nt: TGTGCCAGTAGTTCTCGGGACAGGGTGTTTTCACCCCTCCACTTT; CDR3aa: CASSSRDRVFSPLHF
j_gene: TRBJ1-5; abundance: .; v_gene: TRBV4-2; d_gene: .; CDR3nt: TGTGCCAGCAGCCAAGAGAAGAGTCGCAATCAGCCCCAGCATTTT; CDR3aa: CASSQEKSRNQPQHF
j_gene: TRBJ2-1; abundance: once; v_gene: TRBV9; d_gene: TRBD2; CDR3nt: TGTGCCAGCAGCGCCAGACTAGCGGGGGGTTATAATGAGCAGTTCTTC; CDR3aa: CASSARLAGGYNEQFF
j_gene: TRBJ1-2; abundance: .; v_gene: TRBV3-1/TRBV3-2; d_gene: .; CDR3nt: TGTGCCAGCAGCCCGACTTCAAACGGTGGCTACACCTTC; CDR3aa: CASSPTSNGGYTF
j_gene: TRBJ2-2; abundance: .; v_gene: TRBV6-5; d_gene: TRBD1; CDR3nt: TGTGCCAGCAGTTACTCGTCAGGGGGCGGGGAGCTGTTTTTT; CDR3aa: CASSYSSGGGELFF
j_gene: TRBJ1-5; abundance: .; v_gene: TRBV6-2/TRBV6-3; d_gene: .; CDR3nt: TGTGCCAGCAGTTACGTGGCGGGCGATTACCAGCATTTT; CDR3aa: CASSYVAGDYQHF
j_gene: TRBJ2-7; abundance: .; v_gene: TRBV21-1; d_gene: .; CDR3nt: TGTGCCAGCAGCAAATCCCTCTACGAGCAGTACTTC; CDR3aa: CASSKSLYEQYF
j_gene: TRBJ2-3; abundance: .; v_gene: TRBV5-1; d_gene: .; CDR3nt: TGCGCCAGCAGTTCAAGTGGGGCCCGAACAGATACGCAGTATTTT; CDR3aa: CASSSSGARTDTQYF
j_gene: TRBJ2-1; abundance: .; v_gene: TRBV11-3; d_gene: .; CDR3nt: TGTGCCAGCAGCCGCGGGGATGAGCAGTTCTTC; CDR3aa: CASSRGDEQFF
j_gene: TRBJ2-7; abundance: .; v_gene: TRBV3-1/TRBV3-2; d_gene: TRBD2; CDR3nt: TGTGCCAGCAGCCAATCGGGGGGGGCCCACGAGCAGTACTTC; CDR3aa: CASSQSGGAHEQYF
j_gene: TRBJ1-4; abundance: .; v_gene: TRBV18; d_gene: .; CDR3nt: TGTGCCAGCTCACCCGGACAGACAAATGAAAAACTGTTTTTT; CDR3aa: CASSPGQTNEKLFF
j_gene: TRBJ2-7; abundance: few; v_gene: TRBV28; d_gene: TRBD2; CDR3nt: TGTGCCAGCAGTTTCGTCGGGGGGAGGGCCCTCTACGAGCAGTACTTC; CDR3aa: CASSFVGGRALYEQYF
j_gene: TRBJ2-7; abundance: .; v_gene: TRBV28; d_gene: TRBD1; CDR3nt: TGTGCCAGCAGTCCATCTCGGCTCGACAGGGGCTACGAGCAGTACTTC; CDR3aa: CASSPSRLDRGYEQYF
j_gene: TRBJ2-5; abundance: .; v_gene: TRBV5-1; d_gene: .; CDR3nt: TGCGCCAGCAGCTGGACCCCGGGGGAGACCCAGTACTTC; CDR3aa: CASSWTPGETQYF
j_gene: TRBJ1-1; abundance: .; v_gene: TRBV25-1; d_gene: TRBD1; CDR3nt: TGTGCCAGCAGTGAATTCAGGGGGGCGAACACTGAAGCTTTCTTT; CDR3aa: CASSEFRGANTEAFF
j_gene: TRBJ2-5; abundance: .; v_gene: TRBV2; d_gene: .; CDR3nt: TGTGCCAGCATCTATAGCACTCGGAGGGCCCAGTACTTC; CDR3aa: CASIYSTRRAQYF
j_gene: TRBJ2-2; abundance: .; v_gene: TRBV19; d_gene: .; CDR3nt: TGTGCCAGTAGCCCACGAGAGGCCGGGGAGCTGTTTTTT; CDR3aa: CASSPREAGELFF
j_gene: TRBJ2-7; abundance: .; v_gene: TRBV24-1; d_gene: .; CDR3nt: TGTGCCACCAGTGAGGGCAGCTCCTACGAGCAGTACTTC; CDR3aa: CATSEGSSYEQYF
j_gene: TRBJ2-5; abundance: .; v_gene: TRBV21-1; d_gene: .; CDR3nt: TGTGCCAGCAGCAAACGGCGGGCAGGGGTGGAGACCCAGTACTTC; CDR3aa: CASSKRRAGVETQYF
j_gene: TRBJ2-7; abundance: .; v_gene: TRBV28; d_gene: .; CDR3nt: TGTGCCAGCAGTTTATCGGGGGGCCGCTACGAGCAGTACTTC; CDR3aa: CASSLSGGRYEQYF
j_gene: TRBJ2-1; abundance: .; v_gene: TRBV9; d_gene: TRBD2; CDR3nt: TGTGCCAGCAGCGCCAGGACTAGCGGGAGGGCCAATGAGCAGTTCTTC; CDR3aa: CASSARTSGRANEQFF
j_gene: TRBJ1-2; abundance: once; v_gene: TRBV5-1; d_gene: .; CDR3nt: TGCGCCAGCAGCTTAAGACAAGGCTATGGCTACACCTTC; CDR3aa: CASSLRQGYGYTF
j_gene: TRBJ2-1; abundance: .; v_gene: TRBV28; d_gene: .; CDR3nt: TGTGCCAGCAGTTTACTAGTTGGCAATGAGCAGTTCTTC; CDR3aa: CASSLLVGNEQFF
j_gene: TRBJ1-3; abundance: once; v_gene: TRBV28; d_gene: .; CDR3nt: TGTGCCAGCAGTTTCCAGGTTAACACCATATATTTT; CDR3aa: CASSFQVNTIYF
j_gene: TRBJ2-1; abundance: .; v_gene: TRBV5-8; d_gene: .; CDR3nt: TGTGCCAGCACCCAGGGACTGGACAATGAGCAGTTCTTC; CDR3aa: CASTQGLDNEQFF
j_gene: TRBJ2-2; abundance: .; v_gene: TRBV5-1; d_gene: TRBD1; CDR3nt: TGCGCCAGCAGCATCCCTTACAGGGGGAGGTCCGGGGAGCTGTTTTTT; CDR3aa: CASSIPYRGRSGELFF
j_gene: TRBJ2-5; abundance: .; v_gene: TRBV7-7; d_gene: TRBD2; CDR3nt: TGTGCTAGCAGCCAAGGACTAGCGAGCCAAGAGACCCAGTACTTC; CDR3aa: CASSQGLASQETQYF
j_gene: TRBJ2-5; abundance: .; v_gene: TRBV2; d_gene: .; CDR3nt: TGTGCCAGCAGTTGGGCCCAAGAGACCCAGTACTTC; CDR3aa: CASSWAQETQYF
j_gene: TRBJ1-2; abundance: .; v_gene: TRBV28; d_gene: TRBD1; CDR3nt: TGTGCCAGCAGTTCAGACAACAGGGGGTCGGGCTTC; CDR3aa: CASSSDNRGSGF
j_gene: TRBJ1-5; abundance: .; v_gene: TRBV24-1; d_gene: .; CDR3nt: TGTGCCACCAGTGATCCACCGGGAGATCAGCCCCAGCATTTT; CDR3aa: CATSDPPGDQPQHF
j_gene: TRBJ1-6; abundance: .; v_gene: TRBV4-3; d_gene: .; CDR3nt: TGCGCCAGCAGCCAGGGGAGTTCACCCCTCCACTTT; CDR3aa: CASSQGSSPLHF
j_gene: TRBJ1-2; abundance: .; v_gene: TRBV4-3; d_gene: .; CDR3nt: TGCGCCAGCAGCCAAGACCCTTTTAGTTATGGCTACACCTTC; CDR3aa: CASSQDPFSYGYTF
j_gene: TRBJ2-3; abundance: few; v_gene: TRBV4-1; d_gene: TRBD2; CDR3nt: TGCGCCAGCAGCCTCGCAGCGGGAGGATTCACAGATACGCAGTATTTT; CDR3aa: CASSLAAGGFTDTQYF
j_gene: TRBJ2-7; abundance: .; v_gene: TRBV7-2; d_gene: .; CDR3nt: TGTGCCAGCAGCTTAAGGGAGGACTTCTCCTACGAGCAGTACTTC; CDR3aa: CASSLREDFSYEQYF
j_gene: TRBJ2-4; abundance: .; v_gene: TRBV6-5; d_gene: TRBD1; CDR3nt: TGTGCCAGCAGTTCCCGGACAGGGGAAAACATTCAGTACTTC; CDR3aa: CASSSRTGENIQYF
j_gene: TRBJ2-1; abundance: .; v_gene: TRBV24-1; d_gene: TRBD2; CDR3nt: TGTGCCACCAGTGATTTCGGGACTAGCGGGATTCATGAGCAGTTCTTC; CDR3aa: CATSDFGTSGIHEQFF
j_gene: TRBJ2-5; abundance: .; v_gene: TRBV3-1/TRBV3-2; d_gene: TRBD2; CDR3nt: TGTGCCAGCAGCCAAGGACTAGCGGGGGGTATAGGGGAGACCCAGTACTTC; CDR3aa: CASSQGLAGGIGETQYF
j_gene: TRBJ2-3; abundance: few; v_gene: TRBV7-2; d_gene: TRBD2; CDR3nt: TGTGCCAGCAGCTCGACAATGGGACTAGCGGGGGGTGATACGCAGTATTTT; CDR3aa: CASSSTMGLAGGDTQYF
j_gene: TRBJ2-7; abundance: .; v_gene: TRBV9; d_gene: .; CDR3nt: TGTGCCAGCAGCTTCAGGGCCGAAAAGACGTCGCAGTACTTC; CDR3aa: CASSFRAEKTSQYF
j_gene: TRBJ2-5; abundance: .; v_gene: TRBV5-6; d_gene: TRBD1; CDR3nt: TGTGCCAGCAGCGGCAACAGGGGTCTAAGCCAAGAGACCCAGTACTTC; CDR3aa: CASSGNRGLSQETQYF
j_gene: TRBJ2-7; abundance: .; v_gene: TRBV6-5; d_gene: TRBD1; CDR3nt: TGTGCCAGCAGTTCCTCGACAGGGGTCACCTACGAGCAGTACTTC; CDR3aa: CASSSSTGVTYEQYF
j_gene: TRBJ1-3; abundance: .; v_gene: TRBV28; d_gene: TRBD1; CDR3nt: TGTGCCAGCAGAGGACAGGAAGGAAACACCATATATTTT; CDR3aa: CASRGQEGNTIYF
j_gene: TRBJ2-1; abundance: few; v_gene: TRBV29-1; d_gene: .; CDR3nt: TGCAGCGTTCGGACAGACGCTTACAATGAGCAGTTCTTC; CDR3aa: CSVRTDAYNEQFF
j_gene: TRBJ1-2; abundance: .; v_gene: TRBV29-1; d_gene: TRBD1; CDR3nt: TGCAGCGTGAGGTCCTGGACAGGGGGAGGCTACACCTTC; CDR3aa: CSVRSWTGGGYTF
j_gene: TRBJ1-5; abundance: .; v_gene: TRBV6-5; d_gene: .; CDR3nt: TGTGCCAGCAGCCTAGCCGGGACATCCTATCAGCCCCAGCATTTT; CDR3aa: CASSLAGTSYQPQHF
j_gene: TRBJ2-7; abundance: .; v_gene: TRBV20-1; d_gene: .; CDR3nt: TGCAGTGCCGTACTAGTTCCCGAGCAGTACTTC; CDR3aa: CSAVLVPEQYF
j_gene: TRBJ1-2; abundance: few; v_gene: TRBV4-3; d_gene: .; CDR3nt: TGCGCCAGCAGCCAAGTGTCAGGGAACTATGGCTACACCTTC; CDR3aa: CASSQVSGNYGYTF